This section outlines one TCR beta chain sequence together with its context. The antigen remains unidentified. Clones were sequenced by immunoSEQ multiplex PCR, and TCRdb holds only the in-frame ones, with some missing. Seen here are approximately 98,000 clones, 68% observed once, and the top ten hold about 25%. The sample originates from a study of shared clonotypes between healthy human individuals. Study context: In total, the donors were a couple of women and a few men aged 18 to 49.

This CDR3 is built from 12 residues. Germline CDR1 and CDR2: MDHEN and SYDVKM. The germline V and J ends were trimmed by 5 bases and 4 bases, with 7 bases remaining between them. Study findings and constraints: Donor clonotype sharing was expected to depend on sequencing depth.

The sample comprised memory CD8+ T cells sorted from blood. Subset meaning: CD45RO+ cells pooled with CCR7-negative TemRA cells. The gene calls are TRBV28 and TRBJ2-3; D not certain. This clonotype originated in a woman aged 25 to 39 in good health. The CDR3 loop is CASSPAPDTQYF. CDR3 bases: TGTGCCAGCAGTCCAGCCCCAGATACGCAGTATTTT. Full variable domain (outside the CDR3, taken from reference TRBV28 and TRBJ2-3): DVKVTQSSRYLVKRTGEKVFLECVQDMDHENMFWYRQDPGLGLRLIYFSYDVKMKEKGDIPEGYSVSREKKERFSLILESASTNQTSMYLCASSPAPDTQYFGPGTRLTVL.